Each of the 5 T cell receptor beta chains below was sequenced from the same sample in a study of T cell changes during pregnancy in multiple sclerosis. Data came from immunoSEQ multiplex PCR; TCRdb stores just in-frame clones and leaves some out. Of some 60,000 clones listed, 88% were seen once; the top ten hold about 0.4%. Source: CD4+ T cells from peripheral blood mononuclear cells, taken in the third trimester of pregnancy. These receptor sequences come from a female donor with multiple sclerosis, enrolled in a pregnancy study.

The rearrangement links TRBV25-1 to TRBJ1-5; D is perhaps TRBD1 (5 bases). Per germline, CDR1 MGHDK and CDR2 SYGVNS. V lost 3 bases and J 5 bases, leaving 14 bases between the germline ends. CDR3 length equals 15 residues. CDR3 protein: CASSEESWGDQPQHF. For the CDR3, the DNA is TGTGCCAGCAGTGAGGAGTCCTGGGGGGATCAGCCCCAGCATTTT. The variable domain in full, completed from reference TRBV25-1 and TRBJ1-5, reads EADIYQTPRYLVIGTGKKITLECSQTMGHDKMYWYQQDPGMELHLIHYSYGVNSTEKGDLSSESTVSRIRTEHFPLTLESARPSHTSQYLCASSEESWGDQPQHFGDGTRLSIL.

The rearrangement uses TRBV6-1 and TRBJ2-1; TRBD2 matches 10 bases. J was trimmed by 6 bases and V by 4 bases; bases with no gene match: 6. This CDR3 contains 15 residues. Germline CDR1 MNHNS, CDR2 SASEGT. Here the CDR3 DNA reads TGTGCCAGCAGTGCCTCGGCTAGCGGGAGCAATGAGCAGTTCTTC. Its protein is CASSASASGSNEQFF.

This chain uses TRBV30 with TRBJ2-2, with 13 bases fitting TRBD2. The CDR3 loop spans 16 amino acids. CDR1 is GTSNPN, CDR2 SVGIG, per germline (reference sequence). V gave up 4 bases and J gave up 4 bases; unmatched junction bases: 6. As DNA, the CDR3 is TGTGCCTGGACTGCCGGACTAGCGGGGGTCACCGGGGAGCTGTTTTTT. Translating gives CAWTAGLAGVTGELFF.

The chain combines TRBV18 with TRBJ2-5; tentatively, D is TRBD1 (5 bases). The CDR3 totals 15 residues. V was clipped by 2 bases and J by 5 bases, with 15 bases between them. The germline CDR1 and CDR2 sequences are KGHSH and LQKENI. CDR3 DNA sequence: TGTGCCAGCTCACCAAGGGCCAGGGTCGAGGAGACCCAGTACTTC. It yields the protein CASSPRARVEETQYF.

The sample holds one count of this clone. J is TRBJ1-1 and V is TRBV10-1; D not certain. This CDR3 is 15 amino acids long. Germline lookup yields CDR1 WNHNN and CDR2 SYGVQD (reference sequence). The V end was cut by 0 bases, the J end by 4 bases, with 12 bases between. CDR3 amino acids: CASSESGRAPTEAFF. For the CDR3, the DNA is TGCGCCAGCAGTGAGTCCGGGAGGGCACCCACTGAAGCTTTCTTT.